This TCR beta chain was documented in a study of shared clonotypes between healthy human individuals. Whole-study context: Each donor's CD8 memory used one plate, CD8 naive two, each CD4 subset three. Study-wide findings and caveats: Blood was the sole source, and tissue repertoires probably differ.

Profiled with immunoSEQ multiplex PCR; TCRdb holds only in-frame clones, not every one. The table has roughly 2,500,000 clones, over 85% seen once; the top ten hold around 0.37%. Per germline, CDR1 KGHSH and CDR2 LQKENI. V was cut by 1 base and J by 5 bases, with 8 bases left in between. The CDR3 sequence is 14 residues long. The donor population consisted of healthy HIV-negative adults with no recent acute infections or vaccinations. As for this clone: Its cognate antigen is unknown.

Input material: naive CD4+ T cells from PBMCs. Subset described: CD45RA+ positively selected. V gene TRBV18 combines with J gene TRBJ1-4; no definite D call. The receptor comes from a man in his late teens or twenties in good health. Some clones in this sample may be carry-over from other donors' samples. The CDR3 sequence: CASSPQGWNEKLFF. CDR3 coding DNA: TGTGCCAGCTCACCACAGGGTTGGAATGAAAAACTGTTTTTT. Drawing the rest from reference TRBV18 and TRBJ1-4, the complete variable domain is NAGVMQNPRHLVRRRGQEARLRCSPMKGHSHVYWYRQLPEEGLKFMVYLQKENIIDESGMPKERFSAEFPKEGPSILRIQQVVRGDSAAYFCASSPQGWNEKLFFGSGTQLSVL.